Listed below are T cell receptor beta chains from one sample, sequenced in a study of blood T cell repertoires in COVID-19. TCRdb's table, derived via immunoSEQ multiplex PCR, lists solely in-frame clones and lacks some. The sample holds under 250,000 clones; over 70% are singletons and the top ten take 4.5% to 7%. The sequenced sample consisted of peripheral blood. These receptors all come from a woman aged 70-85 years with acute or convalescent COVID-19. The CDR3 runs from the conserved cysteine through the conserved F or W. The D gene is left open where the match is weak. Size is omitted from some rows. Given values are once, few, many or a class for expanded clones.

clone size	D gene	V gene	J gene	CDR3 DNA	CDR3 protein
.	.	TRBV5-6	TRBJ1-1	TGTGCCAGCAGCTACAGCGGGAAACGGGACACTGAAGCTTTCTTT	CASSYSGKRDTEAFF
.	.	TRBV3-1/TRBV3-2	TRBJ2-5	TGTGCCAGCAGTCTACTTAAAACCGGGACACCGCAAGAGACCCAGTACTTC	CASSLLKTGTPQETQYF
.	TRBD1	TRBV18	TRBJ2-2	TGTGCCAGCTCACCTCTTACGACAGGGGGCTCGAACACCGGGGAGCTGTTTTTT	CASSPLTTGGSNTGELFF
.	TRBD1	TRBV7-6	TRBJ1-5	TGTGCCAGCAGCCGGGACAGGGGACGCAATCAGCCCCAGCATTTT	CASSRDRGRNQPQHF
.	TRBD1	TRBV18	TRBJ1-4	TGTGCCAGCTCACCGGGACAGAGTAATGACGGAAAACTGTTTTTT	CASSPGQSNDGKLFF
.	.	TRBV30	TRBJ2-7	TGTGCCTGGACCAACCGGGGATCAGACTACGAGCAGTACTTC	CAWTNRGSDYEQYF
.	TRBD2	TRBV11-3	TRBJ2-5	TGTGCCAGCAGCCCGATAGCGGGGTCACAAGAGACCCAGTACTTC	CASSPIAGSQETQYF
.	TRBD1	TRBV11-1	TRBJ2-7	TGTGCCAGCAGCCAACGACAGGGGGCGAAGCAGTACTTC	CASSQRQGAKQYF
.	.	TRBV18	TRBJ1-6	TGTGCCAGCTCACCTAGCGGGACGGATTCACCCCTCCACTTT	CASSPSGTDSPLHF
few	.	TRBV28	TRBJ1-6	TGTGCCACCCTTCCCCCCGGGACAATAAATTCACCCCTCCACTTT	CATLPPGTINSPLHF
.	.	TRBV19	TRBJ1-4	TGTGCCAGTAGTATAGTAGGGAGATTCGCAACTAATGAAAAACTGTTTTTT	CASSIVGRFATNEKLFF
.	.	TRBV5-1	TRBJ1-4	TGCGCCAGCAGCTTGGGGACAGCTGTTAATGAAAAACTGTTTTTT	CASSLGTAVNEKLFF
.	.	TRBV19	TRBJ1-5	TGTGCCAGTAGTATGACAGCCTATATCAATCAGCCCCAGCATTTT	CASSMTAYINQPQHF
.	.	TRBV28	TRBJ1-2	TGTGCCAGCAGTTTATTACGGGGGGCTTGGGGTGGCTACACCTTC	CASSLLRGAWGGYTF
.	TRBD1	TRBV7-6	TRBJ1-1	TGTGCCAGCAGCGAAACGAGACAGGGGATCACTGAAGCTTTCTTT	CASSETRQGITEAFF
.	TRBD2	TRBV4-1	TRBJ2-3	TGCGCCAGCAGCCAAGAGAGGACTGGACTAGCGGGAGAGGGAGATACGCAGTATTTT	CASSQERTGLAGEGDTQYF
once	.	TRBV7-2	TRBJ2-1	TGTGCCAGCAGCTTCTTTGCCGCGGGGGCCTCCTACAATGAGCAGTTCTTC	CASSFFAAGASYNEQFF
.	.	TRBV13	TRBJ2-2	TGTGCCAGCAGCTTCACAGGGTCCAGGGGCACCGGGGAGCTGTTTTTT	CASSFTGSRGTGELFF
.	TRBD2	TRBV5-1	TRBJ2-3	TGCGCCAGCAGCTTGCCAGGACTAGCGGGGGTCACAGATACGCAGTATTTT	CASSLPGLAGVTDTQYF
.	TRBD1	TRBV19	TRBJ2-7	TGTGCCAGTAGTATTGGACAGGGCTACGAGCAGTACTTC	CASSIGQGYEQYF
.	TRBD1	TRBV7-3	TRBJ1-1	TGTGCCAGCAGCCGGACAGGGAACACTGAAGCTTTCTTT	CASSRTGNTEAFF
.	.	TRBV19	TRBJ2-1	TGTGCCAGTAGTATAGTAGGAGGGTTCAATGAGCAGTTCTTC	CASSIVGGFNEQFF
.	.	TRBV19	TRBJ2-7	TGTGCCAGTAGTCCCGGCCCGGGGGAGCAGTACTTC	CASSPGPGEQYF
.	TRBD1	TRBV27	TRBJ1-2	TGTGCCAGCAGTTTATTCCCGCCGGACAGGGCACTCGCGAGGGGCTACACCTTC	CASSLFPPDRALARGYTF
.	TRBD1	TRBV10-1	TRBJ2-4	TGCGCCAGGAGGACAGGGGGAAGTCGGGCCAAAAACATTCAGTACTTC	CARRTGGSRAKNIQYF
.	.	TRBV27	TRBJ2-5	TGTGCCAGCAGCCTCAACCCGGCGGGATCGGATGAGACCCAGTACTTC	CASSLNPAGSDETQYF
.	TRBD2	TRBV6-5	TRBJ2-7	TGTGCCAGCACTGGACTAGCTTACGAGCAGTACTTC	CASTGLAYEQYF